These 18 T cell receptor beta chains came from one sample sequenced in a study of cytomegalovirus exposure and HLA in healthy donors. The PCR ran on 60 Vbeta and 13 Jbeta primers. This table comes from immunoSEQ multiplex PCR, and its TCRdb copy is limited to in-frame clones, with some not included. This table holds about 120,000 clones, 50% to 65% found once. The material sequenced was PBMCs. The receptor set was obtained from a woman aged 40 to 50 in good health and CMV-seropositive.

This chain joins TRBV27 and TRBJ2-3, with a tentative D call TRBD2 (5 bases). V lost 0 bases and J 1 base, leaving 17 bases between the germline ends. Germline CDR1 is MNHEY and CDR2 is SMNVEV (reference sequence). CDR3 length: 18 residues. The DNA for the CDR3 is TGTGCCAGCAGTTTATCCCGCCTTGAAGCGGCTCGCACAGATACGCAGTATTTT. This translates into CASSLSRLEAARTDTQYF.

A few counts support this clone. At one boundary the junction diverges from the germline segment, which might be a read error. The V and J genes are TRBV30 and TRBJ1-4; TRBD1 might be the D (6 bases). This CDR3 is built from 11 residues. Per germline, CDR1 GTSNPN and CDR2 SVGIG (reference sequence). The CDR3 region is CAWRRIQGDLF. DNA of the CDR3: TGTGCCTGGAGACGAATACAGGGTGATCTTTTT.

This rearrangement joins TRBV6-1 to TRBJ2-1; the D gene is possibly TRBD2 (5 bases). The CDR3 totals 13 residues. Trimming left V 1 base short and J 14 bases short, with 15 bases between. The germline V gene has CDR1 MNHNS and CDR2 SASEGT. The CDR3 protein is CASSEGWENVEFF. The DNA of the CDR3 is TGTGCCAGCAGTGAAGGATGGGAGAATGTAGAGTTCTTC.

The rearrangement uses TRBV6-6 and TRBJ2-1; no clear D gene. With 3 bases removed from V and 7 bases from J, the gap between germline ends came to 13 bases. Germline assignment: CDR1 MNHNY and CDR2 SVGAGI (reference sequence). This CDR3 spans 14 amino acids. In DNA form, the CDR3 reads TGTGCCAGCAGTTATACCGGAGAGTGGAATGAGCAGTTCTTC. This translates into CASSYTGEWNEQFF.

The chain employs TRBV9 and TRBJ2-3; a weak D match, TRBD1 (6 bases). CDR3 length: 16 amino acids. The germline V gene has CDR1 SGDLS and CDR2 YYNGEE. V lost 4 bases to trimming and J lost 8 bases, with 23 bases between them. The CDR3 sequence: CASSTGTTTQKGTQYF. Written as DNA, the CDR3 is TGTGCCAGCAGCACTGGGACAACTACCCAGAAAGGTACGCAGTATTTT.

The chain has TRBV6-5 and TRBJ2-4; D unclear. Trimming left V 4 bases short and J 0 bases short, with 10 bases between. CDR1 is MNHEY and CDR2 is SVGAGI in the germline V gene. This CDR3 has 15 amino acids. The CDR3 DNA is TGTGCCAGCAGTTCAGGCCTGGGAGCCAAAAACATTCAGTACTTC. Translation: CASSSGLGAKNIQYF.

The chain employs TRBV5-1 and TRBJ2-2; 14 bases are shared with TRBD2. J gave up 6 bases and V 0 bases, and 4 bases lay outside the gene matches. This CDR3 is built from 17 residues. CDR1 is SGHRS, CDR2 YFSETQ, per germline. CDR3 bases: TGCGCCAGCAGCTTGGGGGGACTAGCGGGAGTGGCCGGGGAGCTGTTTTTT. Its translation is CASSLGGLAGVAGELFF.

DNA of the CDR3: TGTGCCAGCAGCCAACCCGGCAGGGGGCTCCAAGAGACCCAGTACTTC. Its translation: CASSQPGRGLQETQYF. V and J are TRBV14 and TRBJ2-5, with 8 bases fitting TRBD1. The CDR3 has 16 residues. From germline, CDR1 is SGHDN and CDR2 FVKESK. Trimming at V came to 2 bases and at J to 1 base, leaving 6 bases not matched to a gene.

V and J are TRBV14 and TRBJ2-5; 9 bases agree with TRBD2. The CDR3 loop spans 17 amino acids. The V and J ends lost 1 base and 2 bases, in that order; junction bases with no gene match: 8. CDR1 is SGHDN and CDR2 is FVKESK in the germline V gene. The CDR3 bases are TGTGCCAGCAGCCAAGGTCTACTAGCGGGCTTACAAGAGACCCAGTACTTC. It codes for CASSQGLLAGLQETQYF.

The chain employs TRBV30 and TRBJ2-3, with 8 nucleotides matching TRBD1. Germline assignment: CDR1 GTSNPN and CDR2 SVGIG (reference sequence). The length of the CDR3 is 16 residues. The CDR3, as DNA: TGTGCACTCGACAGGGGTGGTCCTCGAGTAACAGATACGCAGTATTTT. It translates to CALDRGGPRVTDTQYF.

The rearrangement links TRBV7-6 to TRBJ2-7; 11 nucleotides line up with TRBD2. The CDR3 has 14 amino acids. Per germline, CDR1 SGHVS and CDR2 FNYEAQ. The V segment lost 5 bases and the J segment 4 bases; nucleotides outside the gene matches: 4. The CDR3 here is CASSEVAGGYEQYF. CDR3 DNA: TGTGCCAGCAGCGAAGTAGCGGGAGGGTACGAGCAGTACTTC.

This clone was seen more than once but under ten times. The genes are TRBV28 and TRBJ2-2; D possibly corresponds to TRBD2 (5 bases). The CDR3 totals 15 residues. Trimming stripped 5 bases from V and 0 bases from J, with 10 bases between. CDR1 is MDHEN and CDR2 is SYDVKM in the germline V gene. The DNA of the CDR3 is TGTGCCAGCAGTCCGGGATCAACGAACACCGGGGAGCTGTTTTTT. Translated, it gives CASSPGSTNTGELFF.

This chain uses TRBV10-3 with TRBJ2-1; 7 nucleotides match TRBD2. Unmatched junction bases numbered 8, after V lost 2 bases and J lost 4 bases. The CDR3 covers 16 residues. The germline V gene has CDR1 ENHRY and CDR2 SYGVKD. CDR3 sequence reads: CAISENAGEAYNEQFF. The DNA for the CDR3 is TGTGCCATCAGTGAGAACGCGGGAGAGGCGTACAATGAGCAGTTCTTC.

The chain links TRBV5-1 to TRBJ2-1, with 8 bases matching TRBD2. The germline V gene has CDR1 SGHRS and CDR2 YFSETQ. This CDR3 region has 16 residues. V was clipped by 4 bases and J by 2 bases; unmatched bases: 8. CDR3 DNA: TGCGCCAGCAGCGCTAACTCACTAGCGGCCTACAATGAGCAGTTCTTC. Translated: CASSANSLAAYNEQFF.

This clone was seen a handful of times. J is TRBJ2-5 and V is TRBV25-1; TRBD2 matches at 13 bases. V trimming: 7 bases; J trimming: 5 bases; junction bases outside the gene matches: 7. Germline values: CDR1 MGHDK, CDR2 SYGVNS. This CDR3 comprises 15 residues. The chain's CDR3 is CASTRLAGGGETQYF. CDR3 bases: TGTGCCAGCACAAGACTAGCGGGAGGAGGTGAGACCCAGTACTTC.

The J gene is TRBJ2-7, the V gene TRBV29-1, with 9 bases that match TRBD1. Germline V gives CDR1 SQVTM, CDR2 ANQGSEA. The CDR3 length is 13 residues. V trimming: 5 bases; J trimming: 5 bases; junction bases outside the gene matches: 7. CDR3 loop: CSVTGTGNHEQYF. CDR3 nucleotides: TGCAGCGTTACCGGGACAGGGAACCACGAGCAGTACTTC.

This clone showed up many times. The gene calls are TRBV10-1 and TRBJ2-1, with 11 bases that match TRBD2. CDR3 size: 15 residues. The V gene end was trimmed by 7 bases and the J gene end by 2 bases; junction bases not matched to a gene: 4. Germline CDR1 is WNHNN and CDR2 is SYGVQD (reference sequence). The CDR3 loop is CASKVAGGPYNEQFF. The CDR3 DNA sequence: TGCGCCAGCAAAGTAGCGGGAGGGCCCTACAATGAGCAGTTCTTC.

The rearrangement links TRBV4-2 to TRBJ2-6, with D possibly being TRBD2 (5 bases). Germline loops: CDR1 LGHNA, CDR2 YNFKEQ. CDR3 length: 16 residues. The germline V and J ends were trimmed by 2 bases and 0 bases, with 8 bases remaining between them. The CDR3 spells CASSQLTSSGANVLTF. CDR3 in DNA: TGTGCCAGCAGCCAACTAACTAGCTCTGGGGCCAACGTCCTGACTTTC.